This T cell receptor (beta chain) was observed in a study of control samples from healthy donors and cancer patients. The V gene lost 0 bases and the J gene lost 1 base, with 9 bases spanning the gap. Germline values: CDR1 LNHNV, CDR2 YYDKDF (reference sequence). This CDR3 is built from 15 residues. Libraries were prepared by immunoSEQ multiplex PCR; TCRdb keeps only in-frame clonotypes and omits some of them. Of 130,000 to 150,000 clones listed, approximately 86% are singletons. Sequenced: blood. The J gene is TRBJ1-1, the V gene TRBV15; D remains ambiguous. This clonotype originated in a woman in her thirties in good health. CDR3 sequence (DNA): TGTGCCACCAGCAGAGAGTACGAGGCGAACACTGAAGCTTTCTTT. It yields the protein CATSREYEANTEAFF.